The 7 T cell receptor beta chains below come from one sample, sequenced in a study of CD4 T cells in relation to SARS-CoV-2 and coronaviruses. The protocol was immunoSEQ multiplex PCR, while the TCRdb copy is restricted to in-frame clones and leaves out a portion. The sample consists of about 54,000 clones, roughly nine tenths of them appearing once. Sequencing was performed on naive CD4+ T cells from PBMCs. Documented subset: naive CD4+ T cells isolated by negative enrichment. These receptors originate from an adult with COVID-19.

The chain combines TRBV6-2 or TRBV6-3 with TRBJ2-7; D remains ambiguous. CDR1 is MNHEY, CDR2 SVGEGT, per germline. The CDR3 runs 12 residues. The V and J ends lost 2 bases and 7 bases respectively, with 9 bases between them. The CDR3 is CASSYPPGEQYF. The CDR3 DNA follows: TGTGCCAGCAGTTACCCCCCTGGGGAGCAGTACTTC.

This clone was picked up one time. This chain uses TRBV7-8 with TRBJ2-7, with TRBD2 identical over 12 bases. The germline CDR1 and CDR2 sequences are SGHVS and FQNEAQ. This CDR3 is 18 amino acids long. Trimming at V came to 4 bases and at J to 2 bases, leaving 12 bases not matched to a gene. The CDR3 DNA follows: TGTGCCAGCAGCTACGGGACTAGCGGGCACACACAACCCTACGAGCAGTACTTC. Protein sequence: CASSYGTSGHTQPYEQYF.

The J gene is TRBJ2-3, the V gene TRBV18; D tentatively reads TRBD1 or TRBD2 (5 bases each). The germline V gene has CDR1 KGHSH and CDR2 LQKENI. Deletions cut 2 bases from V and 4 bases from J, with 10 bases between. This CDR3 has 14 amino acids. The CDR3 DNA reads as TGTGCCAGCTCACCAGGGGGAGAGGCAGATACGCAGTATTTT. Its protein is CASSPGGEADTQYF.

The chain is built from TRBV7-9 and TRBJ2-5, with TRBD2 identical over 11 bases. After removal of 5 bases from V and 1 base from J, the junction contained 15 bases not matched to a gene. The CDR3 sequence is 19 residues long. The germline CDR1 and CDR2 sequences are SEHNR and FQNEAQ (reference sequence). DNA of the CDR3: TGTGCCAGCAGCCCCCGGACTAGCGGGTTCGCCGGGTCCCAAGAGACCCAGTACTTC. This sequence encodes CASSPRTSGFAGSQETQYF.

CDR3 residues: CASQRLGELMTGELFF. CDR3 nucleotide sequence: TGTGCCAGTCAGAGATTAGGGGAATTGATGACCGGGGAGCTGTTTTTT. The chain has TRBV19 and TRBJ2-2; a possible D gene is TRBD1 (5 bases). With 8 bases removed from V and 5 bases from J, the gap between germline ends came to 21 bases. CDR1 is LNHDA and CDR2 is SQIVND in the germline V gene (reference sequence). The CDR3 is 16 residues long.

The rearrangement links TRBV4-2 to TRBJ2-3, with 11 bases lining up with TRBD2. Germline CDR1 and CDR2: LGHNA and YNFKEQ. The V and J ends lost 3 bases and 4 bases, in that order; junction bases with no gene match: 3. This CDR3 spans 15 amino acids. Written as DNA, the CDR3 is TGTGCCAGCAGCCACGGACTAGCGGGCGCAGATACGCAGTATTTT. Translation: CASSHGLAGADTQYF.

This chain uses TRBV9 with TRBJ1-1; no reliable D call. Germline V gene lookup returns CDR1 SGDLS and CDR2 YYNGEE. Deletions cut 4 bases from V and 6 bases from J, with 13 bases between. This CDR3 is 13 amino acids long. Written as DNA, the CDR3 is TGTGCCAGCAGCTTGGACTCTTACTCTGAAGCTTTCTTT. It specifies CASSLDSYSEAFF.